The clone carrying this T cell receptor beta chain was detected only once. What it binds is not known. These data come from a study of cytomegalovirus exposure and HLA in healthy donors. Study results and limitations: Despite most TCR sequences being rare, some public TCRs occurred in many donors. Overall, about 160 TCR beta chains were annotated as cytomegalovirus-associated.

Primers included in the PCR were 60 Vbeta and 13 Jbeta primers. Here immunoSEQ multiplex PCR was the method, and the copy in TCRdb shows in-frame clones only, minus some. The sample lists some 80,000 clones; around 78% were seen once. J was trimmed by 6 bases and V by 4 bases; bases with no gene match: 6. CDR1 is MGHDK and CDR2 is SYGVNS in the germline V gene. The CDR3 loop spans 14 amino acids. This sequence originates from a man aged 18 to 35 in good health and CMV-seropositive. The genes are TRBV25-1 and TRBJ2-5; 9 bases match TRBD2. The sequenced sample consisted of PBMCs. CDR3 sequence reads: CASSGLAGTQTQYF. CDR3 nucleotides: TGTGCCAGCAGTGGGCTAGCGGGAACACAGACCCAGTACTTC.